This T cell receptor beta chain was identified during a study of cytomegalovirus exposure and HLA in healthy donors. Study conclusions and caveats: Certain sequence variants were highly shared and formed a cluster, and this cluster was likely a sequencing artifact.

The PCR employed 60 Vbeta primers together with 13 Jbeta primers. Here immunoSEQ multiplex PCR was the method, and the copy in TCRdb shows in-frame clones only, minus some. The data contain almost 200,000 clones, about four fifths of them seen just once; the ten biggest clones take up around 0.4%. Concerning this clone itself: Its antigen is still unknown.

The sequenced material came from PBMCs. This clonotype was sampled from a male donor in good health and CMV-seropositive.

The DNA of the CDR3 is TGTGCCAGCAGCTTAGTTAGCTCCTCCTACGAGCAGTACTTC. This gives the protein CASSLVSSSYEQYF. The gene calls are TRBV7-2 and TRBJ2-5; D remains unclear. The J call may be faulty, since TRBJ2-7 better matches the DNA end. Germline-derived CDR1 and CDR2 are SGHTA and FQGNSA. The CDR3 covers 14 residues.